The next 9 T cell receptor beta chains were all read from a single sample in a study of CD8 T cells in ankylosing spondylitis. Using its own MiXCR run on the 5' RACE reads, TCRdb lists one record per CDR3 protein. Of approximately 43,000 distinct CDR3 sequences in the sample, about 4% were seen once. The specimen was blood, either unsorted or a sorted T cell fraction (not recorded which). These TCRs come from a female donor with ankylosing spondylitis or in good health (not recorded which).

This clonotype was seen ten or more times. The chain couples TRBV9 to TRBJ2-3; 8 nucleotides line up with TRBD2. The CDR3 totals 16 residues. V dropped 0 bases and J dropped 1; count of bases not matched to a gene: 4. Germline CDR1 SGDLS, CDR2 YYNGEE. CDR3 sequence (DNA): TGTGCCAGCAGCGTAGGTGCGGGGGGACGCACAGATACGCAGTATTTT. It codes for CASSVGAGGRTDTQYF.

This clonotype was seen at least ten times. The chain combines TRBV9 with TRBJ2-7, with 8 nucleotides matching TRBD2. Losses at the gene ends were 2 bases for V and 5 bases for J; bases not matched to a gene: 9. Per the germline V gene, CDR1 is SGDLS and CDR2 is YYNGEE. The CDR3 consists of 15 residues. The CDR3 loop is CASSVRDGGVDEQYF. The CDR3 nucleotides are TGTGCCAGCAGCGTTCGTGACGGGGGGGTGGACGAGCAGTACTTC.

This clonotype was seen at least ten times. This chain joins TRBV9 and TRBJ1-1; no definite D call. V shed 0 bases and J shed 4 bases, with 10 bases lying between them. CDR1 SGDLS and CDR2 YYNGEE come from the germline V gene. The CDR3 sequence is 14 residues long. The CDR3 DNA sequence: TGTGCCAGCAGCGTAGAGGGATGGGGCACTGAAGCTTTCTTT. Residues: CASSVEGWGTEAFF.

This clonotype was counted at least ten times. The chain combines TRBV9 with TRBJ2-3; D unclear. From germline, CDR1 is SGDLS and CDR2 YYNGEE. The CDR3 length is 12 residues. Trimming stripped 4 bases from V and 2 bases from J, with 5 bases between. CDR3 sequence: CASSRLTDTQYF. CDR3 nucleotides: TGTGCCAGCAGCAGGCTCACAGATACGCAGTATTTT.

This clonotype showed up many times. This chain connects TRBV9 to TRBJ2-5; 8 nucleotides align to TRBD1. The germline CDR1 and CDR2 sequences are SGDLS and YYNGEE. J was trimmed by 2 bases and V by 6 bases; bases with no gene match: 3. There are 13 residues in the CDR3. DNA of the CDR3: TGTGCCAGCACGGACAGGGATCAAGAGACCCAGTACTTC. Protein: CASTDRDQETQYF.

The table lists this clonotype with many counts. The chain uses TRBV9 and TRBJ1-1; 11 bases are a match to TRBD1. Germline V gene sequence: CDR1 SGDLS, CDR2 YYNGEE. This CDR3 is 16 amino acids long. The V segment lost 2 bases and the J segment 4 bases; nucleotides outside the gene matches: 7. CDR3 sequence (DNA): TGTGCCAGCAGCGTTGGGACAGGGGGGATGGCCACTGAAGCTTTCTTT. Amino acids: CASSVGTGGMATEAFF.

This clonotype was seen at least ten times. V is TRBV9 and J is TRBJ2-5; no reliable D call. V dropped 4 bases and J dropped 0 bases, with 7 bases sitting between them. This CDR3 region has 13 residues. The V gene's germline CDR1 is SGDLS and CDR2 YYNGEE. The CDR3 reads CASSPGNQETQYF. The CDR3 DNA is TGTGCCAGCAGCCCAGGAAACCAAGAGACCCAGTACTTC.

This clonotype has a count of ten or more. This rearrangement joins TRBV9 to TRBJ1-2; 9 positions agree with TRBD1. The junction had 17 bases not matched to a gene; V was cut back by 3 bases and J by 5 bases. The germline gives CDR1 SGDLS, CDR2 YYNGEE. The CDR3 consists of 18 residues. The CDR3 is CASSGTTGGIRPVYGYTF. The CDR3 DNA reads as TGTGCCAGCAGCGGGACGACAGGGGGTATTCGGCCTGTATATGGCTACACCTTC. Combining the CDR3 with reference TRBV9 and TRBJ1-2 gives the whole variable domain DSGVTQTPKHLITATGQRVTLRCSPRSGDLSVYWYQQSLDQGLQFLIQYYNGEERAKGNILERFSAQQFPDLHSELNLSSLELGDSALYFCASSGTTGGIRPVYGYTFGSGTRLTVV.

This clonotype was recorded at least ten times. The CDR3 DNA is TGTGCCAGCAGCGCAAGGGGAAGGGAAACAGATACGCAGTATTTT. Translated: CASSARGRETDTQYF. V and J are TRBV9 and TRBJ2-3, with D tentatively TRBD1 (5 bases). The CDR3 extends over 15 amino acids. V dropped 3 bases and J dropped 3 bases, with 14 bases sitting between them. The germline CDR1 and CDR2 sequences are SGDLS and YYNGEE.